The clone carrying this TCR beta chain has only a few counts. Its cognate antigen is unknown. Unique molecular identifiers were used to barcode this TCRbeta library. TCRdb analysed the PCR reads with MiXCR anew, one entry per CDR3 protein. This sample has approximately 89,000 distinct CDR3 sequences, with around a sixth found just once. V dropped 5 bases and J dropped 0 bases, with 8 bases sitting between them. This CDR3 is built from 13 residues. Germline CDR1 SGHAT, CDR2 FQNNGV. This record comes from a study of T-cell reconstitution after alpha-beta-depleted transplantation in children. Regarding the study as a whole: Surviving recipient T cells and intrathymic progenitors accounted for some patients' high TCRbeta diversity at day 60.

The sequence was obtained from a male patient under 10 years old who had a stem cell transplant for acute lymphoblastic leukemia, so the T cells may come from the graft donor. The sequencing used PBMCs, mostly from graft donor cells, collected 180 days after TCRalphabeta/CD19-depleted stem cell transplant. The chain recombines TRBV11-2 with TRBJ2-7, with D perhaps given as TRBD1 or TRBD2 (5 bases each). CDR3 in DNA: TGTGCCAGCAGCCGGGGCATCTCCTACGAGCAGTACTTC. Its protein is CASSRGISYEQYF.